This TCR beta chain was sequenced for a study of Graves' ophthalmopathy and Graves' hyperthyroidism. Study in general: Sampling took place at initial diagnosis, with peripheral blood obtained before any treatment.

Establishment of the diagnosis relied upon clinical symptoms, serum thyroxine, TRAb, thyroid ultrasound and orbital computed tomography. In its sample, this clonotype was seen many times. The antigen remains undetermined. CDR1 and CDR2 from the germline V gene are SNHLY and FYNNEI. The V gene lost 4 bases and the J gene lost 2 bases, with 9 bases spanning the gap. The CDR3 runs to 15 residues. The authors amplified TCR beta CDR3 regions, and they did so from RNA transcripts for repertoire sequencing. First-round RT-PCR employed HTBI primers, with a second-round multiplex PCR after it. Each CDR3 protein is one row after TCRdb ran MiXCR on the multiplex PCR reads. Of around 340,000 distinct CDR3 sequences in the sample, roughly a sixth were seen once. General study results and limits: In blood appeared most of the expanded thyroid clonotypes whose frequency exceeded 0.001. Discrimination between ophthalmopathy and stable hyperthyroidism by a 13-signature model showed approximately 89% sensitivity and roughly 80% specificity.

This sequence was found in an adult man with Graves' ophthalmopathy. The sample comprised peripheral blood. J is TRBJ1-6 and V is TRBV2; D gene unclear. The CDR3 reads CASSVDRPYNSPLHF. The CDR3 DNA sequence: TGTGCCAGCAGTGTCGACCGTCCCTATAATTCACCCCTCCACTTT. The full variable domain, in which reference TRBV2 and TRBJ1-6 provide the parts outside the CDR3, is EPEVTQTPSHQVTQMGQEVILRCVPISNHLYFYWYRQILGQKVEFLVSFYNNEISEKSEIFDDQFSVERPDGSNFTLKIRSTKLEDSAMYFCASSVDRPYNSPLHFGNGTRLTVT.